These 23 T cell receptor beta chains originate from one sample sequenced in a study of blood T cells in healthy people across ages (dated by TCRdb to 2014 to 2015). Library preparation employed 5' RACE. The data were produced on an Illumina HiSeq 2500. A second PCR of roughly 7 to 12 cycles was run with a J-beta primer mix and a sample-barcoded 5' primer. The public reads were run again by TCRdb, first through fastp at Q25 and then through MiXCR, and only productive beta chains were kept. Every distinct CDR3 protein forms one entry, paired with its most common genes and DNA. This sample comprises roughly 1,800,000 distinct CDR3 sequences, about 50% of them detected only once. Over 2% of the sample lies in the top ten. Sequenced sample: blood. Receptor source: a woman between 35 and 50 years old in good health.

The chain joins TRBV29-1 to TRBJ2-5, with D possibly being TRBD1 (5 bases). The CDR3 covers 15 residues. CDR1 and CDR2 (germline): SQVTM, ANQGSEA. Trimming left V 7 bases short and J 4 bases short, with 22 bases between. CDR3 loop: CSERQLTKFRETQYF. The CDR3 region has the DNA TGCAGCGAACGACAGCTTACAAAATTTCGAGAGACCCAGTACTTC. The entire variable domain, with the rest obtained from reference TRBV29-1 and TRBJ2-5, is as follows: SAVISQKPSRDICQRGTSLTIQCQVDSQVTMMFWYRQQPGQSLTLIATANQGSEATYESGFVIDKFPISRPNLTFSTLTVSNMSPEDSSIYLCSERQLTKFRETQYFGPGTRLLVL.

A word on this clonotype: One end of the junction fails to match germline, which may point to a read error. V and J are TRBV6-5 and TRBJ1-2; D perhaps matches TRBD1 (6 bases). The germline gives CDR1 MNHEY, CDR2 SVGAGI. The CDR3 runs to 19 residues. The CDR3 DNA follows: TGTGTCAGCAGTAACCCGCAGTTCACGGGGGGGCGATGGGACTATGGCTACACCTTC. Protein sequence: CVSSNPQFTGGRWDYGYTF.

The V gene is TRBV28, the J gene TRBJ1-6; 7 positions match TRBD1. This CDR3 region has 14 residues. Germline V gene data show CDR1 as MDHEN and CDR2 as SYDVKM. The ends lost 5 bases at V and 9 bases at J; junction bases unmatched: 7. CDR3 nucleotide sequence: TGTGCCAGCAGTCCGGGGACAGTTCTTTCACCCCTCCACTTT. As protein: CASSPGTVLSPLHF.

This clonotype showed up just a few times. J is TRBJ2-3 and V is TRBV4-2; 7 positions agree with TRBD2. V gave up 4 bases and J gave up 4 bases; unmatched junction bases: 14. This CDR3 spans 17 amino acids. The germline CDR1 and CDR2 sequences are LGHNA and YNFKEQ. The DNA for the CDR3 is TGTGCCAGCAGCCTCCGCTTGGCGGGGGAACCCCCAGATACGCAGTATTTT. Protein: CASSLRLAGEPPDTQYF.

This clonotype appeared a few times. The chain couples TRBV28 to TRBJ2-5, with 8 bases matching TRBD2. CDR1 and CDR2 (germline): MDHEN, SYDVKM. The CDR3 consists of 14 residues. Losses at the gene ends were 8 bases for V and 5 bases for J; bases not matched to a gene: 10. The CDR3 nucleotides read TGTGCCAGCTCGATAGCGGGGCCGGGGGAGACCCAGTACTTC. Translated, it gives CASSIAGPGETQYF.

This sequence joins TRBV6-2 or TRBV6-3 and TRBJ2-7, with D possibly matching TRBD1 (5 bases). V gave up 2 bases and J gave up 2 bases, with 10 bases separating them. CDR1 is MNHEY and CDR2 is SVGEGT in the germline V gene. The CDR3 contains 14 residues. The CDR3 spells CASSYQTATYEQYF. In DNA, the CDR3 is TGTGCCAGCAGTTACCAGACAGCTACCTACGAGCAGTACTTC.

The J gene is TRBJ2-3, the V gene TRBV28; 10 nucleotides align to TRBD1. The CDR3 runs 15 residues. Germline assignment: CDR1 MDHEN and CDR2 SYDVKM. With 5 bases clipped from V and 4 bases from J, the junction kept 6 bases outside the gene matches. The CDR3 region is CASSEPGQGSDTQYF. CDR3 bases: TGTGCCAGCAGTGAACCGGGACAGGGGTCAGATACGCAGTATTTT. The full variable domain, rest sourced from reference TRBV28 and TRBJ2-3, is DVKVTQSSRYLVKRTGEKVFLECVQDMDHENMFWYRQDPGLGLRLIYFSYDVKMKEKGDIPEGYSVSREKKERFSLILESASTNQTSMYLCASSEPGQGSDTQYFGPGTRLTVL.

About this clonotype itself: A much bigger clone sits one base away, suggesting this may be a read error. The rearrangement uses TRBV29-1 and TRBJ2-6, with a possible D match to TRBD1 (5 bases). This CDR3 has 13 residues. CDR1 and CDR2 (germline): SQVTM, ANQGSEA. The CDR3: CSVALSGANVPTF. The DNA of the CDR3 is TGCAGCGTTGCTCTCTCTGGGGCCAACGTCCCGACTTTC.

Notes on this clonotype: This may be a read error: a much more frequent sequence differs by one nucleotide. The chain links TRBV4-2 to TRBJ2-3, with unresolved D. Germline V gives CDR1 LGHNA, CDR2 YNFKEQ. This CDR3 has 13 amino acids. The CDR3 DNA is TGTGCCAGCGGCCAAGCAGAAGAAGATACGCAGTATTTT. Translation: CASGQAEEDTQYF.

This clonotype was detected only a few times. The chain has TRBV7-6 and TRBJ2-5, with D perhaps being TRBD1 or TRBD2 (5 bases each). Germline CDR1 SGHVS, CDR2 FNYEAQ. The CDR3 sequence is 15 residues long. Between the trimmed V and J ends, which lost 4 bases and 1 base, there was a span of 13 bases. The CDR3 sequence: CASSYDQGPQETQYF. DNA of the CDR3: TGTGCCAGCAGCTACGACCAGGGACCCCAAGAGACCCAGTACTTC.

This clonotype occurred a few times. The CDR3 reads CASSQLGESLEQYF. CDR3 nucleotide sequence: TGTGCCAGCAGCCAGCTGGGGGAATCGTTGGAGCAGTACTTC. This chain uses TRBV14 with TRBJ2-7; D is tentatively TRBD1 or TRBD2 (5 bases each). Germline CDR1 is SGHDN and CDR2 is FVKESK. This CDR3 comprises 14 residues. V lost 3 bases to trimming and J lost 7 bases, with 16 bases between them. The complete variable domain, with remaining parts taken from reference TRBV14 and TRBJ2-7, reads EAGVTQFPSHSVIEKGQTVTLRCDPISGHDNLYWYRRVMGKEIKFLLHFVKESKQDESGMPNNRFLAERTGGTYSTLKVQPAELEDSGVYFCASSQLGESLEQYFGPGTRLTVT.

This rearrangement joins TRBV20-1 to TRBJ1-2; D possibly corresponds to TRBD1 (6 bases). CDR3 length equals 15 residues. Looked up from germline, CDR1 is DFQATT and CDR2 is SNEGSKA (reference sequence). The V end lost 1 base, the J end lost 5 bases, and 17 bases lay between the germline ends. CDR3 sequence (DNA): TGCAGTGCTAGAGGCGGTTACAGGGAACTTTATGGCTACACCTTC. This encodes CSARGGYRELYGYTF.

The chain combines TRBV14 with TRBJ2-1; 8 positions match TRBD2. CDR1 is SGHDN and CDR2 is FVKESK in the germline V gene. This CDR3 has 15 amino acids. After removal of 0 bases from V and 10 bases from J, the junction contained 8 bases not matched to a gene. The CDR3 DNA sequence: TGTGCCAGCAGCCAAGATCGAAAGCGGGGGCCAGAGCAGTTCTTC. It specifies CASSQDRKRGPEQFF. Looking up the rest from reference TRBV14 and TRBJ2-1 gives the full variable domain: EAGVTQFPSHSVIEKGQTVTLRCDPISGHDNLYWYRRVMGKEIKFLLHFVKESKQDESGMPNNRFLAERTGGTYSTLKVQPAELEDSGVYFCASSQDRKRGPEQFFGPGTRLTVL.

This clonotype showed up just a few times. V and J are TRBV28 and TRBJ2-5, with D unresolved. The germline CDR1 and CDR2 sequences are MDHEN and SYDVKM. CDR3 length: 15 residues. Between the trimmed V and J ends, which lost 2 bases and 4 bases, there was a span of 14 bases. As DNA, the CDR3 is TGTGCCAGCAGTTTAGACATCCGGCACGGAGAGACCCAGTACTTC. Translation gives CASSLDIRHGETQYF.

This chain uses TRBV6-1 with TRBJ2-4; 10 bases are shared with TRBD1. Matching the DNA end better, TRBJ2-7 makes the J call doubtful. Germline CDR1 is MNHNS and CDR2 is SASEGT. The length of the CDR3 is 15 residues. For the CDR3, the DNA is TGTGCCAGCAGTCCACCGGGACAGGGGACAACCGAGCAGTACTTC. Translation: CASSPPGQGTTEQYF.

The rearrangement joins TRBV7-8 to TRBJ2-5; maybe TRBD2 (5 bases). TRBJ2-7 matches the DNA end more closely, so the J call is doubtful. This CDR3 is built from 12 residues. Germline-derived CDR1 and CDR2 are SGHVS and FQNEAQ. In nucleotides, the CDR3 is TGTGCGACGTCACTAGTGCTCGACGAGCAGTACTTC. Its protein product is CATSLVLDEQYF.

The chain combines TRBV7-2 with TRBJ2-1; 11 positions match TRBD2. Germline CDR1 is SGHTA and CDR2 is FQGNSA. The length of the CDR3 is 18 residues. After removal of 3 bases from V and 1 base from J, the junction contained 8 bases not matched to a gene. The DNA of the CDR3 is TGTGCCAGCAGCTTGAGTAGCGGGGGGGCTGGGTCCTACAATGAGCAGTTCTTC. This codes for CASSLSSGGAGSYNEQFF. Full variable domain (remainder filled in from reference TRBV7-2 and TRBJ2-1): GAGVSQSPSNKVTEKGKDVELRCDPISGHTALYWYRQSLGQGLEFLIYFQGNSAPDKSGLPSDRFSAERTGGSVSTLTIQRTQQEDSAVYLCASSLSSGGAGSYNEQFFGPGTRLTVL.

J is TRBJ2-5 and V is TRBV6-1; the D gene is possibly TRBD2 (7 bases). Germline V lookup: CDR1 MNHNS, CDR2 SASEGT. Trimming cost V 3 bases and J 6 bases, with 11 bases left between them. This CDR3 spans 13 amino acids. Written as DNA, the CDR3 is TGTGCCAGCAGTGAGGGGGGGCGGAAGACCCAGTACTTC. Its protein product is CASSEGGRKTQYF.

The chain combines TRBV4-1 with TRBJ2-1; D is undetermined. Per germline, CDR1 MGHRA and CDR2 YSYEKL. The CDR3 loop spans 14 amino acids. Trimming removed 4 bases at V and 9 bases at J, with 16 bases between. CDR3 amino acids: CASSRTQLFGEQFF. DNA of the CDR3: TGCGCCAGCAGCCGAACACAGCTGTTCGGTGAGCAGTTCTTC.

This clonotype was found a few times. The chain is built from TRBV4-2 and TRBJ1-1; D not resolved. The CDR3 has 13 residues. From germline, CDR1 is LGHNA and CDR2 YNFKEQ. Trimming took off 3 bases at V and 5 bases at J, with 10 bases between the two ends. The CDR3 DNA reads as TGTGCCAGCAGCCAGGGTATGGGTACTGAAGCTTTCTTT. Protein sequence: CASSQGMGTEAFF.

This clonotype was picked up many times. A junction end diverges from the germline sequence, so it may reflect a read error. V gene TRBV4-3 combines with J gene TRBJ1-2; 9 nucleotides match TRBD1. The length of the CDR3 is 14 residues. Per germline, CDR1 LGHNA and CDR2 YSLEER. The CDR3 DNA is TGTGCCAGCAGCCAGGGACAGGGCTCCTATGGCTACACCTTC. This encodes CASSQGQGSYGYTF.

This sequence joins TRBV4-2 and TRBJ2-5; a possible D gene is TRBD1 (6 bases). Trimming left V 3 bases short and J 4 bases short, with 24 bases between. Germline V gene lookup returns CDR1 LGHNA and CDR2 YNFKEQ. The CDR3 is 18 amino acids. The CDR3 DNA reads TGTGCCAGCAGCCATGGGGGCGGGCAGGGCCCGAGGAGAGAGACCCAGTACTTC. Protein sequence: CASSHGGGQGPRRETQYF.

CDR3 residues: CASSTQGLYNEQFF. DNA for the CDR3: TGTGCCAGTAGTACCCAGGGGCTCTACAATGAGCAGTTCTTC. The V and J genes are TRBV19 and TRBJ2-1; D is perhaps TRBD1 (6 bases). Germline V gene data show CDR1 as LNHDA and CDR2 as SQIVND (reference sequence). The CDR3 length is 14 residues. The germline V and J ends were trimmed by 4 bases and 3 bases, with 10 bases remaining between them.